This T cell receptor beta chain was profiled in a study of blood T cell repertoires in COVID-19. Germline assignment: CDR1 LGHNA and CDR2 YNFKEQ. The CDR3 is 17 residues long. V lost 4 bases, J lost 10 bases, and 25 bases lay in between. Cohort 3 recovered donors had two negative PCRs, clearance, or symptom resolution. The authors' processing: Estimated nucleated cell counts came from reference gene primer amplification. The assay was immunoSEQ multiplex PCR, and TCRdb's table has in-frame clones only and misses some. D and trimming come from the DNA, and the V and J calls and clone size come from that table. The table has approximately 230,000 clones, approximately 80% seen once; the top ten hold 14% to 15%. This clone was seen a handful of times.

The sequenced material came from PBMCs or T cells enriched from blood (not recorded which). This rearrangement joins TRBV4-2 to TRBJ1-4; perhaps TRBD1 as D (6 bases). This clonotype was sampled from a man aged 35 to 55 who had recovered from COVID-19. The CDR3 here is CASSPRKTGTFKGKLFF. DNA of the CDR3: TGTGCCAGCAGCCCGCGGAAAACCGGGACATTCAAGGGAAAACTGTTTTTT.